This TCR beta chain was recovered during a study of T cell changes during pregnancy in multiple sclerosis. Libraries were prepared by immunoSEQ multiplex PCR; TCRdb keeps only in-frame clonotypes and omits some of them. The sample includes under 40,000 clones, more than 90% of them seen just once. This clone appeared a few times. Sequences were derived from CD4+ T cells from peripheral blood mononuclear cells, sampled in the second trimester of pregnancy. The receptor comes from a female donor with multiple sclerosis, enrolled in a pregnancy study.

The CDR3 DNA reads as TGTGCCAGCAGCTTAGCCGCGGGCCACAGGGCCAACTATGGCTACACCTTC. Its translation: CASSLAAGHRANYGYTF. The chain couples TRBV11-2 to TRBJ1-2; possibly TRBD1 for D (6 bases). The CDR3 has 17 residues. Germline CDR1 is SGHAT and CDR2 is FQNNGV. Trimming cost V 1 base and J 2 bases, with 17 bases left between them.